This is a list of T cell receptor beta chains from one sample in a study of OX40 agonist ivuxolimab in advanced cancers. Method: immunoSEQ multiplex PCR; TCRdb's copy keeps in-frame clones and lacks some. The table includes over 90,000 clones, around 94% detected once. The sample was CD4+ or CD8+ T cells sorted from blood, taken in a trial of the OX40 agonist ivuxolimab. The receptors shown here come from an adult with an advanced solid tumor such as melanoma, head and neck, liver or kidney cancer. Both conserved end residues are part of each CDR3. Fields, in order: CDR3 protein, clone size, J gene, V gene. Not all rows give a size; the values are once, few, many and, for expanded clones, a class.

CDR3aa: CASGSVPKDRGPTQETQYF
abundance: NA
j_gene: TRBJ2-5
v_gene: TRBV12-5

CDR3aa: CASSREPLPSYEQYF
abundance: NA
j_gene: TRBJ2-7
v_gene: TRBV5-1

CDR3aa: CASSDTGGGTDTQYF
abundance: NA
j_gene: TRBJ2-3
v_gene: TRBV6-1

CDR3aa: CASSLGSTSGGREQYF
abundance: NA
j_gene: TRBJ2-7
v_gene: TRBV7-6

CDR3aa: CASSQDSLAPFF
abundance: NA
j_gene: TRBJ2-1
v_gene: TRBV14

CDR3aa: CASSPTGTGVYEQYF
abundance: NA
j_gene: TRBJ2-7
v_gene: TRBV7-3

CDR3aa: CASSGRQGNYNSPLHF
abundance: NA
j_gene: TRBJ1-6
v_gene: TRBV6-1

CDR3aa: CASSQARTGNYNEQFF
abundance: NA
j_gene: TRBJ2-1
v_gene: TRBV4-3

CDR3aa: CSVERADATNEKLFF
abundance: once
j_gene: TRBJ1-4
v_gene: TRBV29-1

CDR3aa: CASSLVLASGNTIYF
abundance: once
j_gene: TRBJ1-3
v_gene: TRBV7-3

CDR3aa: CASSLGGTSGNSRFF
abundance: NA
j_gene: TRBJ2-1
v_gene: TRBV11-2

CDR3aa: CASSEGDRGINTEAFF
abundance: once
j_gene: TRBJ1-1
v_gene: TRBV9

CDR3aa: CASSSKGPHYEQYF
abundance: once
j_gene: TRBJ2-7
v_gene: TRBV6-5

CDR3aa: CASSRDRDGEQFF
abundance: NA
j_gene: TRBJ2-1
v_gene: TRBV19

CDR3aa: CASSLEGVRGNQPQHF
abundance: NA
j_gene: TRBJ1-5
v_gene: TRBV7-2

CDR3aa: CAISEVTGVNYGYTF
abundance: NA
j_gene: TRBJ1-2
v_gene: TRBV10-3

CDR3aa: CASSPESSGNTIYF
abundance: NA
j_gene: TRBJ1-3
v_gene: TRBV18

CDR3aa: CASSQGAGVTKNIQYF
abundance: NA
j_gene: TRBJ2-4
v_gene: TRBV4-3

CDR3aa: CASSGGYDLNTEAFF
abundance: NA
j_gene: TRBJ1-1
v_gene: TRBV6-1

CDR3aa: CASSQSGRVLTEAFF
abundance: NA
j_gene: TRBJ1-1
v_gene: TRBV4-1

CDR3aa: CASSLGLIAVRNTEAFF
abundance: NA
j_gene: TRBJ1-1
v_gene: TRBV5-4

CDR3aa: CSVEDFADRSTDTQYF
abundance: NA
j_gene: TRBJ2-3
v_gene: TRBV29-1

CDR3aa: CASSLGLGGWGPANYGYTF
abundance: NA
j_gene: TRBJ1-2
v_gene: TRBV11-2

CDR3aa: CASSPRGPQLTNTEAFF
abundance: NA
j_gene: TRBJ1-1
v_gene: TRBV18

CDR3aa: CASSPGTSGHNEQFF
abundance: NA
j_gene: TRBJ2-1
v_gene: TRBV6-6

CDR3aa: CASSLQAALVPSGGADTGELFF
abundance: NA
j_gene: TRBJ2-2
v_gene: TRBV13

CDR3aa: CASSGGSGLYEQYF
abundance: NA
j_gene: TRBJ2-7
v_gene: TRBV9

CDR3aa: CASSSQDRSTDTQYF
abundance: once
j_gene: TRBJ2-3
v_gene: TRBV5-1

CDR3aa: CASSVDPNSEAFF
abundance: NA
j_gene: TRBJ1-1
v_gene: TRBV9

CDR3aa: CASRPNNSPLHF
abundance: once
j_gene: TRBJ1-6
v_gene: TRBV28

CDR3aa: CASSAEPGRTYGYTF
abundance: once
j_gene: TRBJ1-2
v_gene: TRBV9

CDR3aa: CASLSGGGRWEQYF
abundance: NA
j_gene: TRBJ2-7
v_gene: TRBV10-1

CDR3aa: CASSSRLAGGPGAKNIQYF
abundance: NA
j_gene: TRBJ2-4
v_gene: TRBV7-2

CDR3aa: CASSNRQGPYEQYF
abundance: NA
j_gene: TRBJ2-7
v_gene: TRBV21-1

CDR3aa: CAISPGGISYEQYF
abundance: NA
j_gene: TRBJ2-7
v_gene: TRBV10-3

CDR3aa: CASSSRGAGLAGVTDTQYF
abundance: NA
j_gene: TRBJ2-3
v_gene: TRBV7-9

CDR3aa: CASSLSGSDTDTQYF
abundance: once
j_gene: TRBJ2-3
v_gene: TRBV5-1

CDR3aa: CASSPGLASTDTQYF
abundance: once
j_gene: TRBJ2-3
v_gene: TRBV7-7

CDR3aa: CASSTQPGVGEKLFF
abundance: NA
j_gene: TRBJ1-4
v_gene: TRBV6-6

CDR3aa: CASGWTANTEAFF
abundance: once
j_gene: TRBJ1-1
v_gene: TRBV6-6

CDR3aa: CASIKPQGGATEAFF
abundance: NA
j_gene: TRBJ1-1
v_gene: TRBV6-5

CDR3aa: CASSVARGSYGYTF
abundance: NA
j_gene: TRBJ1-2
v_gene: TRBV9

CDR3aa: CSVEAVWGTGEKLFF
abundance: NA
j_gene: TRBJ1-4
v_gene: TRBV29-1

CDR3aa: CASSSRWGEAFF
abundance: NA
j_gene: TRBJ1-1
v_gene: TRBV19

CDR3aa: CASSIAGQFNYGYTF
abundance: NA
j_gene: TRBJ1-2
v_gene: TRBV19

CDR3aa: CASSQGGSPNNSPLHF
abundance: NA
j_gene: TRBJ1-6
v_gene: TRBV4-3

CDR3aa: CASSLDTPNTGELFF
abundance: NA
j_gene: TRBJ2-2
v_gene: TRBV5-1

CDR3aa: CASSLDNSVLLGYTF
abundance: NA
j_gene: TRBJ1-2
v_gene: TRBV7-2

CDR3aa: CASSPQGRGTDEQYF
abundance: once
j_gene: TRBJ2-7
v_gene: TRBV18

CDR3aa: CASYGRGTEAFF
abundance: NA
j_gene: TRBJ1-1
v_gene: TRBV6-6

CDR3aa: CASRGLFATGNTIYF
abundance: NA
j_gene: TRBJ1-3
v_gene: TRBV2